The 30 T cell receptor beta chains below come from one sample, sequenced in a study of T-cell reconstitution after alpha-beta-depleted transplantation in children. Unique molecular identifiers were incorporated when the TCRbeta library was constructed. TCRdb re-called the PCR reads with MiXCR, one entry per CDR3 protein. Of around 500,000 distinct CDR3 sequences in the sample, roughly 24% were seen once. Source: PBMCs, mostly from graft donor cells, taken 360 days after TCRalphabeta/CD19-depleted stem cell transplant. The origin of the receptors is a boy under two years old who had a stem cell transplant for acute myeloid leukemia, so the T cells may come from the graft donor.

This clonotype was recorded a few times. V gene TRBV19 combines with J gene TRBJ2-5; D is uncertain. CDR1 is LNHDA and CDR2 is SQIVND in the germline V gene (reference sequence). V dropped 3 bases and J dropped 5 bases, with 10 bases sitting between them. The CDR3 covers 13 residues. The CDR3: CASSMNGRETQYF. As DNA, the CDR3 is TGTGCCAGTAGTATGAACGGGCGGGAGACCCAGTACTTC.

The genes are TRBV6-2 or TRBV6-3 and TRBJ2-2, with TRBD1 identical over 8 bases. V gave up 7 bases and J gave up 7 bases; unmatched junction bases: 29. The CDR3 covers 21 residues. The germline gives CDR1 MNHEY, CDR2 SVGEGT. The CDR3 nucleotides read TGTGCCAGCACCGAAAGCCGAGTGGCAGGGGGCGCCGGGCGTTACGTCGGGGAGCTGTTTTTT. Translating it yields CASTESRVAGGAGRYVGELFF.

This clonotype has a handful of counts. The CDR3 reads CATSRTGNKNSYNEQFF. The CDR3 region has the DNA TGTGCCACCTCTAGGACAGGGAACAAGAACTCCTACAATGAGCAGTTCTTC. The V and J genes are TRBV24-1 and TRBJ2-1, with 8 bases aligning to TRBD1. The CDR3 length is 17 residues. Trimming took 9 bases from V and 0 from J; bases not matched to a gene: 12. Germline V gene sequence: CDR1 KGHDR, CDR2 SFDVKD.

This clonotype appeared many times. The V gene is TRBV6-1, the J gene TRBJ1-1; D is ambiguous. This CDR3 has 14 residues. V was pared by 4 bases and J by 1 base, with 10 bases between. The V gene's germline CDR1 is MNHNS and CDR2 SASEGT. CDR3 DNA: TGTGCCAGCAGTGGAGAGGGAGGGAACACTGAAGCTTTCTTT. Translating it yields CASSGEGGNTEAFF.

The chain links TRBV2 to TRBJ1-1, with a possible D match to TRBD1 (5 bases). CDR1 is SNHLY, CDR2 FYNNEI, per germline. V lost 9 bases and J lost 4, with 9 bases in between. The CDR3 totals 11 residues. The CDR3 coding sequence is TGTGCCAGACGAGGGACCACTGAAGCTTTCTTT. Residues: CARRGTTEAFF.

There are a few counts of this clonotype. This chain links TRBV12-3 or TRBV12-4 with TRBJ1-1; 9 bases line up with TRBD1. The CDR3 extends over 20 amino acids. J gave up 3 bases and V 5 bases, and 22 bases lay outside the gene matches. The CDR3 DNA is TGTGCCAGCAGTACTAGGGCCTACAGGGGGCAGGCCAGGTCGGACACTGAAGCTTTCTTT. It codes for CASSTRAYRGQARSDTEAFF.

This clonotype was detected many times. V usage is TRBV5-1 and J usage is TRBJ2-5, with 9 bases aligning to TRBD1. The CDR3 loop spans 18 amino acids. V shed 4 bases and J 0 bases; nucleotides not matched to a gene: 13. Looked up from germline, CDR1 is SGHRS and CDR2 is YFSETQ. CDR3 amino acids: CASSQGQGSSPYQETQYF. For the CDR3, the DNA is TGCGCCAGCAGCCAAGGACAGGGGTCTTCCCCGTACCAAGAGACCCAGTACTTC. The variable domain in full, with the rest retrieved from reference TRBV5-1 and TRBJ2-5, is KAGVTQTPRYLIKTRGQQVTLSCSPISGHRSVSWYQQTPGQGLQFLFEYFSETQRNKGNFPGRFSGRQFSNSRSEMNVSTLELGDSALYLCASSQGQGSSPYQETQYFGPGTRLLVL.

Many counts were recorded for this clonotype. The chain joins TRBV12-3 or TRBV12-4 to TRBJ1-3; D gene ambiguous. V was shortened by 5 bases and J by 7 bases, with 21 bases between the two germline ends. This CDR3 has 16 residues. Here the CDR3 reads CASSPDSRSRGNTIYF. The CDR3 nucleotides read TGTGCCAGCAGTCCGGATAGTCGGTCCCGAGGGAACACCATATATTTT.

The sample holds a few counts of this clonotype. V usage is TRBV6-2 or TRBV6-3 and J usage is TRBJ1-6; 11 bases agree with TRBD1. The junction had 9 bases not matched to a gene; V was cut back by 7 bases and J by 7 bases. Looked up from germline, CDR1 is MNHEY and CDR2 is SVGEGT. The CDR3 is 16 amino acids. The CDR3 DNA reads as TGTGCCAGCACCACCCCTTGGGACAGGGGGAATTCACCCCTCCACTTT. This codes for CASTTPWDRGNSPLHF.

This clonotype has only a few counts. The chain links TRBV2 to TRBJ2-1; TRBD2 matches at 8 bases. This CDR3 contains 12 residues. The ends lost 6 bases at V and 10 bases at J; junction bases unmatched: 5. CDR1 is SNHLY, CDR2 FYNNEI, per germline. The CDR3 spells CASRGLEAEQFF. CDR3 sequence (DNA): TGTGCCAGCAGGGGACTAGAGGCGGAGCAGTTCTTC.

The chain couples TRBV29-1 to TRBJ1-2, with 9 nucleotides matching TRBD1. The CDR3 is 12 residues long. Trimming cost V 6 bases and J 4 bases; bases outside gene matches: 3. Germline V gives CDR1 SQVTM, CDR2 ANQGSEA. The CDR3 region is CSVVQGAYGYTF. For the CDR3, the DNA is TGCAGCGTAGTACAGGGGGCCTATGGCTACACCTTC.

In DNA, the CDR3 is TGTGCCAGCAGTACACTCAGGGGATCTGGAAACACCATATATTTT. The encoded protein is CASSTLRGSGNTIYF. The chain is built from TRBV12-3 or TRBV12-4 and TRBJ1-3; weak D call: TRBD1 (6 bases). V lost 5 bases, J lost 1 base, and 12 bases lay in between. The CDR3 has 15 amino acids.

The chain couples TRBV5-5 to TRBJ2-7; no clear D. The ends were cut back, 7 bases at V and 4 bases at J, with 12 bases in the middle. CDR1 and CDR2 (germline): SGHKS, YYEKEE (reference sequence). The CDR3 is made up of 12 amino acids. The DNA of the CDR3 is TGTGCCAGCGGCTGGTCTCCGTACGAGCAGTACGTC. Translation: CASGWSPYEQYV.

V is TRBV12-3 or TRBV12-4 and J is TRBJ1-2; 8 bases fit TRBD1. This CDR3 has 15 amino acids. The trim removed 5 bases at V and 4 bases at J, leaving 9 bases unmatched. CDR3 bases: TGTGCCAGCAGTACCTCGGACAGGGATCCCTATGGCTACACCTTC. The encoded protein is CASSTSDRDPYGYTF.

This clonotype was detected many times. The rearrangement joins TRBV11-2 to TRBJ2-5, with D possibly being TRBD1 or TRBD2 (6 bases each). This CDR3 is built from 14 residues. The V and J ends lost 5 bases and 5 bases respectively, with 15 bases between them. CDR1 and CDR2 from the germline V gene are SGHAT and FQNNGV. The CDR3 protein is CASSQGGLRETQYF. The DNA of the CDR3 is TGTGCCAGCAGCCAAGGGGGGCTCCGCGAGACCCAGTACTTC.

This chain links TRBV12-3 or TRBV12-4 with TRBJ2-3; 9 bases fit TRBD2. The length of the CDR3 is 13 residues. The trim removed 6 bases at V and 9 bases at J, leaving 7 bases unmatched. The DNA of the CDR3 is TGTGCCAGCAGAGGCGCGGCGGGGGGGACGCAGTATTTT. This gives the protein CASRGAAGGTQYF.

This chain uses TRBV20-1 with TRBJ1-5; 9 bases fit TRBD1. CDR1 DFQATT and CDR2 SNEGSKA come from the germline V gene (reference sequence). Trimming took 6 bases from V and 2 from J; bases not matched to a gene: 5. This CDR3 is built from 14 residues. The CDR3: CSARTGEGNQPQHF. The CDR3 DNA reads TGCAGTGCCAGGACAGGGGAGGGCAATCAGCCCCAGCATTTT.

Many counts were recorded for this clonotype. CDR3 nucleotide sequence: TGCAGTGCTAACCCCGCAGATTCCCATGGCTACACCTTC. Protein product: CSANPADSHGYTF. This chain links TRBV20-1 with TRBJ1-2, with D unresolved. Per the germline V gene, CDR1 is DFQATT and CDR2 is SNEGSKA (reference sequence). The V gene lost 4 bases and the J gene lost 6 bases, with 15 bases spanning the gap. The CDR3 runs 13 residues.

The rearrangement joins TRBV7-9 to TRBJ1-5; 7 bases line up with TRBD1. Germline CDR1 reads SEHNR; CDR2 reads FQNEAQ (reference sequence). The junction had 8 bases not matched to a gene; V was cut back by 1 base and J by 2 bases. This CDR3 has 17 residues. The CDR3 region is CASSLEQGTGGNQPQHF. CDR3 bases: TGTGCCAGCAGCTTAGAACAGGGGACCGGTGGCAATCAGCCCCAGCATTTT.

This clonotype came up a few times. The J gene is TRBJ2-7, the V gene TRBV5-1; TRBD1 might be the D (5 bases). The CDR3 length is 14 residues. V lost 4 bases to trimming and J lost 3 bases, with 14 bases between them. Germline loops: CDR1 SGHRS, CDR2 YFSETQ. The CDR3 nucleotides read TGCGCCAGCAGCACCAGGGCTAGGTACTACGAGCAGTACGTC. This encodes CASSTRARYYEQYV.

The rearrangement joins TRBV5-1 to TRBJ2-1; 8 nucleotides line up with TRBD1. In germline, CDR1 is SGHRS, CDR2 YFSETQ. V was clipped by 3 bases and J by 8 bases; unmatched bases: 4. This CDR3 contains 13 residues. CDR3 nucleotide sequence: TGCGCCAGCAGCTCTCCAGGGGGCTATGAGCAGTTCTTC. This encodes CASSSPGGYEQFF. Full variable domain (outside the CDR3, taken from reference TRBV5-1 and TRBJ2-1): KAGVTQTPRYLIKTRGQQVTLSCSPISGHRSVSWYQQTPGQGLQFLFEYFSETQRNKGNFPGRFSGRQFSNSRSEMNVSTLELGDSALYLCASSSPGGYEQFFGPGTRLTVL.

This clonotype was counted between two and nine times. The CDR3 DNA is TGTGCCAGCAAGGAACAGGGAGGCCAGCAGTTCTTC. This translates into CASKEQGGQQFF. The chain combines TRBV27 with TRBJ2-1; D might be TRBD1 or TRBD2, each matching 6 bases. The V end lost 7 bases, the J end lost 11 bases, and 15 bases lay between the germline ends. The CDR3 runs to 12 residues. Germline CDR1 is MNHEY and CDR2 is SMNVEV (reference sequence).

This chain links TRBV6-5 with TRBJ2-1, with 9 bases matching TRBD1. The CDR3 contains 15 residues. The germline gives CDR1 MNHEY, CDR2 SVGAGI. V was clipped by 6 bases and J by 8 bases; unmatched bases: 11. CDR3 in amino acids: CASRNSGTGRDEQFF. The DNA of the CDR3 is TGTGCCAGCAGAAACTCCGGGACAGGGAGAGATGAGCAGTTCTTC.

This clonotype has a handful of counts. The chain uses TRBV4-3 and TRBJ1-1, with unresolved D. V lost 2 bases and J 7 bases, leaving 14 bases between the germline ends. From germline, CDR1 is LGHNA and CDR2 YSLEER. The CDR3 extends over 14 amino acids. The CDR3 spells CASSQTTTFLEAFF. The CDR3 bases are TGCGCCAGCAGCCAAACCACGACCTTTCTTGAAGCTTTCTTT.

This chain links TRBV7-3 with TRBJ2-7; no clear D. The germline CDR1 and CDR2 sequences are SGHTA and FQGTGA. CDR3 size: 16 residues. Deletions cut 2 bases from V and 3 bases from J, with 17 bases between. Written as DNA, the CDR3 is TGTGCCAGCAGCTTACCGTCAAGCCTGGGAAACTACGAGCAGTACTTC. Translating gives CASSLPSSLGNYEQYF. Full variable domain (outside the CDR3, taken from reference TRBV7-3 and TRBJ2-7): GAGVSQTPSNKVTEKGKYVELRCDPISGHTALYWYRQSLGQGPEFLIYFQGTGAADDSGLPNDRFFAVRPEGSVSTLKIQRTERGDSAVYLCASSLPSSLGNYEQYFGPGTRLTVT.

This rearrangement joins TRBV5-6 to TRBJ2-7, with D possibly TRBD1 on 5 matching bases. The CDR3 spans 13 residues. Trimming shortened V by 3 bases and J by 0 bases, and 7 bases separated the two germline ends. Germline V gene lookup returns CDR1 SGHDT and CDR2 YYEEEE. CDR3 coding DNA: TGTGCCAGCAGCTCGGACACCTCCTACGAGCAGTACGTC. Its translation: CASSSDTSYEQYV.

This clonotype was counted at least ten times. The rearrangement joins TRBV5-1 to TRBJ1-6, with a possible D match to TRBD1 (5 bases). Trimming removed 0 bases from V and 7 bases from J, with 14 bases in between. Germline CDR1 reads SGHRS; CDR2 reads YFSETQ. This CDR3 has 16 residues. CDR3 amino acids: CASSLGQTYGNSPLHF. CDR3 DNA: TGCGCCAGCAGCTTGGGACAGACCTACGGGAATTCACCCCTCCACTTT.

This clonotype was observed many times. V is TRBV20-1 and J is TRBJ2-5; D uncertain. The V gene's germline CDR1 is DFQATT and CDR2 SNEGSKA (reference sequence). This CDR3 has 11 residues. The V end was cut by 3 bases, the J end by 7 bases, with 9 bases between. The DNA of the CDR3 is TGCAGTGCTAGGGCCTGGGGGACCCAGTACTTC. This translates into CSARAWGTQYF.

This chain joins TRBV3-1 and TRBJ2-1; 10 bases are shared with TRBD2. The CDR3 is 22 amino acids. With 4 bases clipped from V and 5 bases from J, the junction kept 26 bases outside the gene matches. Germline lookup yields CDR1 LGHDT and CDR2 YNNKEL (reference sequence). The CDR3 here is CASSRDTEQRSGGILGNNEQFF. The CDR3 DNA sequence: TGTGCCAGCAGCCGGGACACGGAGCAGCGTAGCGGGGGGATTCTCGGCAACAATGAGCAGTTCTTC.

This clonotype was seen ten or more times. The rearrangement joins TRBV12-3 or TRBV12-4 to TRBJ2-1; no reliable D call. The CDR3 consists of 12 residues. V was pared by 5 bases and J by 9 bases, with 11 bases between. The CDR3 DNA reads TGTGCCAGCAGTCTCGGGTATACTGAGCAGTTCTTC. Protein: CASSLGYTEQFF.